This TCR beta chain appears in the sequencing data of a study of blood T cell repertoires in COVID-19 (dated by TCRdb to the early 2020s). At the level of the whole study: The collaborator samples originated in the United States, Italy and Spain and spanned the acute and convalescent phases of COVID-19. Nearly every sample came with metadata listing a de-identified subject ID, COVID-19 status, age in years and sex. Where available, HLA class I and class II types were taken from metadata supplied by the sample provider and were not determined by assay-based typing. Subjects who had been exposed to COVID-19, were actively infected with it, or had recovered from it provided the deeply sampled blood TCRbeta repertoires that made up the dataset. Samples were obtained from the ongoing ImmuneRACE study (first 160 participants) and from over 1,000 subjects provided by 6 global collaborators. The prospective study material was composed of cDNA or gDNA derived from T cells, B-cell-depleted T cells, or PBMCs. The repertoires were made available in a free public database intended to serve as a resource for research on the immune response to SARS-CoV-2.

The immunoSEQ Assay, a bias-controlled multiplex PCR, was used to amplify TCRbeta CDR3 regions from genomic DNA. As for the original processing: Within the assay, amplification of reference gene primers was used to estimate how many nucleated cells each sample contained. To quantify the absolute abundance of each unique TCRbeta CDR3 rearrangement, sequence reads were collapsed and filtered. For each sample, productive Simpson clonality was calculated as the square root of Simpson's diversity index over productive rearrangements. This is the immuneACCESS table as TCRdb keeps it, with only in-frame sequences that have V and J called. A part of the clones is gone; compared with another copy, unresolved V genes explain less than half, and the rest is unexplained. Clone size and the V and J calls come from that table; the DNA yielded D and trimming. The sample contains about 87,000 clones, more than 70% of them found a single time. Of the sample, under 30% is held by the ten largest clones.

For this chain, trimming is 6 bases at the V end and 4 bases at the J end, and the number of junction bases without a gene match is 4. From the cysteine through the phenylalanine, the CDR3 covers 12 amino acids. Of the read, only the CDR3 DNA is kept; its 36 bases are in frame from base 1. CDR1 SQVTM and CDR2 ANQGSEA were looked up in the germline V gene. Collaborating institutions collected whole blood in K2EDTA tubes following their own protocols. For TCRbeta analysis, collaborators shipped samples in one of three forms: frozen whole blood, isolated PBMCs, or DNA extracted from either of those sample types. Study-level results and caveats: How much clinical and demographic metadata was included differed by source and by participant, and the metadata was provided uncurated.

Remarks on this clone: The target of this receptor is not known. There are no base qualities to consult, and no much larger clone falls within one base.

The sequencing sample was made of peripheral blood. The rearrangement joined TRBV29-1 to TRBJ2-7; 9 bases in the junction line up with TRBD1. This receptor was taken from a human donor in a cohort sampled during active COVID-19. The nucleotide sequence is TGCAGCGTCGGTGGACAGGGGTACGAGCAGTACTTC. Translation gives CSVGGQGYEQYF.